This TCR beta chain was obtained from a study of OX40 agonist ivuxolimab in advanced cancers. About the study: Ivuxolimab, which is an agonistic anti-OX40 (CD134) antibody, was administered to the patients. Prior therapy, whether anti-PD-1, anti-PD-L1 or anti-CTLA-4, was allowed, and under 50% had some.

Produced via immunoSEQ multiplex PCR; TCRdb's table is partial and in-frame only. The sample gives 40,000 to 60,000 clones, roughly 81% of which show up once; around 7% is in the top ten. This clone was seen a handful of times. No antigen is known for it. Study-level findings and limits: CD4+ and CD8+ blood T cells expanded clonally by week 6 at 0.1 to 3.0 mg/kg.

V lost 10 bases, J lost 6 bases, and 19 bases lay in between. CDR1 is MNHNS and CDR2 is SASEGT in the germline V gene. This CDR3 is 13 amino acids long. The chain joins TRBV6-1 to TRBJ2-7, with a possible D match to TRBD1 (6 bases). The specimen was CD4+ or CD8+ T cells sorted from blood, collected in a trial of the OX40 agonist ivuxolimab. The sequence was obtained from an adult with an advanced solid tumor such as melanoma, head and neck, liver or kidney cancer. The DNA of the CDR3 is TGTGCCACTTGGGACATATCTTTTAGCGAGCAGTACTTC. Protein product: CATWDISFSEQYF.